The clone carrying this T cell receptor (beta chain) occurred a few times. Its antigen remains unidentified. TCRdb redid the calling of the 5' RACE reads with MiXCR, one entry per CDR3 protein. The sample holds 35,000 to 45,000 distinct CDR3 sequences, around 7.6% seen once. The data were obtained in a study of spatial heterogeneity in lung cancer. Turning to the study itself: Donors were around 70 untreated early-stage non-small cell lung cancer patients. Beta-chain sequences consistently outnumbered alpha-chain sequences in detection.

With 0 bases removed from V and 2 bases from J, the gap between germline ends came to 5 bases. Germline assignment: CDR1 SGHRS and CDR2 YFSETQ. This CDR3 has 14 residues. Time point of the sample: blood at routine non-recurrence follow-up after resection. Unsorted whole RNA from tumor, nontumor lung or frozen PBMC underwent sequencing. Overall study findings and caveats: Compared with follow-up, resection was when ubiquitous expanded tumor TCRs appeared in blood more.

The chain couples TRBV5-1 to TRBJ2-2; D not resolved. The receptor's source is a male donor with early-stage non-small cell lung cancer. This specimen was PBMCs, taken at follow-up. CDR3 loop: CASSLVGNTGELFF. CDR3 DNA: TGCGCCAGCAGCTTGGTAGGCAACACCGGGGAGCTGTTTTTT.